This passage covers 14 T cell receptor beta chains from one sample sequenced in a study of regulatory T cells in long-lasting Graves disease. Specified time point: newly diagnosed GD, antithyroid drugs for less than 3 months. Extracted PBMC RNA gave rise to the TCR library. Sequencing libraries for TCR beta were prepared with iRepertoire HTBI primers and Arm-PCR of CDR3 regions. TCRdb reprocessed the multiplex PCR reads via MiXCR and lists one record per CDR3 protein. The table shows approximately 460,000 distinct CDR3 sequences, with around 17% occurring only once. The data were also submitted as part of a second study, on T cells in Graves' hyperthyroidism and ophthalmopathy.

The specimen comprised peripheral blood mononuclear cells (PBMCs), sampled at new diagnosis, from a patient treated with antithyroid drugs. The receptor source for this set is a woman under 40 with Graves disease.

This clonotype appeared a few times. V and J are TRBV9 and TRBJ1-1; D remains ambiguous. Trimming left V 5 bases short and J 3 bases short, with 8 bases between. This CDR3 spans 12 amino acids. From germline, CDR1 is SGDLS and CDR2 YYNGEE. The CDR3 spells CASSIRDTEAFF. CDR3 bases: TGTGCCAGCAGTATTAGGGACACTGAAGCTTTCTTT.

In its sample, this clonotype was seen a few times. The V gene is TRBV6-2 or TRBV6-3, the J gene TRBJ1-5; possibly TRBD1 for D (5 bases). Looked up from germline, CDR1 is MNHEY and CDR2 is SVGEGT. This CDR3 region has 15 residues. V dropped 6 bases and J dropped 6 bases, with 18 bases sitting between them. The CDR3 loop reads CASRIGGTSVQPQHF. The CDR3 DNA follows: TGTGCCAGCAGGATTGGAGGGACGTCGGTTCAGCCCCAGCATTTT.

Concerning this clonotype itself: Just one base apart from a much larger clone, this may be a read error. The chain employs TRBV20-1 and TRBJ2-3; D ambiguous. The CDR3 covers 15 residues. V was shortened by 5 bases and J by 4 bases, with 19 bases between the two germline ends. Germline lookup yields CDR1 DFQATT and CDR2 SNEGSKA (reference sequence). The CDR3 is CSAFRSSRGADTQYF. In DNA, the CDR3 is TGCAGTGCTTTTAGATCATCTCGAGGCGCAGATACGCAGTATTTT.

At least ten counts were recorded for this clonotype. The chain links TRBV15 to TRBJ1-3; no reliable D call. The V gene's germline CDR1 is LNHNV and CDR2 YYDKDF (reference sequence). This CDR3 comprises 16 residues. V was pared by 0 bases and J by 0 bases, with 9 bases between. The CDR3 here is CATSRDGGLSGNTIYF. For the CDR3, the DNA is TGTGCCACCAGCAGAGATGGCGGACTCTCTGGAAACACCATATATTTT.

This clonotype showed up many times. As DNA, the CDR3 is TGTGCCTGGAGTGTGACTCGGATCCCGAGCTCCTATAATTCACCCCTCCACTTT. Translating it yields CAWSVTRIPSSYNSPLHF. The chain couples TRBV30 to TRBJ1-6, with D hard to call. Trimming pared 0 bases from V and 0 bases from J, leaving 15 bases between. CDR1 and CDR2 (germline): GTSNPN, SVGIG (reference sequence). This CDR3 is built from 18 residues.

This clonotype was observed a few times. The V and J genes are TRBV20-1 and TRBJ2-1, with TRBD2 matching 7 bases. V lost 2 bases to trimming and J lost 8 bases; unmatched junction nucleotides: 18. Germline CDR1 reads DFQATT; CDR2 reads SNEGSKA (reference sequence). The CDR3 consists of 17 residues. The CDR3 bases are TGCAGTGCTAGACCGCTCGCGGGCCTAGCGGTCGTAGATGAGCAGTTCTTC. Translation gives CSARPLAGLAVVDEQFF.

Many counts were recorded for this clonotype. The chain links TRBV20-1 to TRBJ1-5; 8 bases align to TRBD1. The CDR3 is 13 amino acids. The germline V gene has CDR1 DFQATT and CDR2 SNEGSKA (reference sequence). V dropped 5 bases and J dropped 4; count of bases not matched to a gene: 4. The CDR3 DNA is TGCAGTGCTGACGGACAGGGTAATCAGCCCCAGCATTTT. This translates into CSADGQGNQPQHF.

Ten or more counts support this clonotype. The chain carries TRBV7-7 and TRBJ2-5; tentatively, D is TRBD1 or TRBD2 (5 bases each). The CDR3 loop spans 13 amino acids. Germline CDR1 and CDR2: SSHAT and FNYEAQ (reference sequence). The CDR3 loop reads CASAPGWGETQYF. As DNA, the CDR3 is TGTGCTAGCGCCCCAGGGTGGGGTGAGACCCAGTACTTC.

This clonotype was found many times. The V and J genes are TRBV20-1 and TRBJ2-5; D perhaps matches TRBD1 (5 bases). CDR1 and CDR2 from the germline V gene are DFQATT and SNEGSKA (reference sequence). Trimming shortened V by 3 bases and J by 5 bases, and 19 bases separated the two germline ends. The CDR3 runs to 15 residues. The CDR3 loop is CSARWTLNFEETQYF. The DNA of the CDR3 is TGCAGTGCTAGGTGGACACTGAACTTTGAGGAGACCCAGTACTTC.

J is TRBJ2-1 and V is TRBV2, with a possible D match to TRBD2 (5 bases). Germline lookup yields CDR1 SNHLY and CDR2 FYNNEI. The CDR3 consists of 12 residues. V lost 6 bases and J lost 8, with 11 bases in between. CDR3 protein: CASRGSGHEQFF. CDR3 bases: TGTGCCAGCAGAGGGAGTGGTCATGAGCAGTTCTTC.

There are many counts of this clonotype. This chain uses TRBV12-3 or TRBV12-4 with TRBJ1-1, with unresolved D. Trimming took 1 base from V and 0 from J, leaving 12 bases between them. This CDR3 spans 16 amino acids. The CDR3 is CASSLGRPRVNTEAFF. CDR3 DNA sequence: TGTGCCAGCAGTTTAGGAAGGCCACGGGTGAACACTGAAGCTTTCTTT.

This clonotype was observed at least ten times. V usage is TRBV7-2 and J usage is TRBJ2-5; no clear D. CDR1 is SGHTA and CDR2 is FQGNSA in the germline V gene. This CDR3 region has 15 residues. V lost 5 bases to trimming and J lost 0 bases, with 13 bases between them. The CDR3 DNA sequence: TGTGCCAGCAGCCCCTCGGGCTGGTACCAAGAGACCCAGTACTTC. Its protein is CASSPSGWYQETQYF. The whole variable domain, filled in from reference TRBV7-2 and TRBJ2-5, reads GAGVSQSPSNKVTEKGKDVELRCDPISGHTALYWYRQSLGQGLEFLIYFQGNSAPDKSGLPSDRFSAERTGGSVSTLTIQRTQQEDSAVYLCASSPSGWYQETQYFGPGTRLLVL.

This clonotype turned up a few times. The V gene is TRBV7-9, the J gene TRBJ2-1, with D unresolved. The CDR3 length is 11 residues. V was pared by 6 bases and J by 7 bases, with 7 bases between. The germline CDR1 and CDR2 sequences are SEHNR and FQNEAQ (reference sequence). CDR3 protein: CASSPVNEQFF. The CDR3 nucleotides read TGTGCCAGCAGTCCCGTTAATGAGCAGTTCTTC.

This clonotype was found many times. This rearrangement joins TRBV27 to TRBJ2-1; a weak D match, TRBD1 (5 bases). This CDR3 has 17 amino acids. Germline V gives CDR1 MNHEY, CDR2 SMNVEV (reference sequence). The ends were cut back, 2 bases at V and 6 bases at J, with 20 bases in the middle. The CDR3 is CASSLEQGPRVGNEQFF. The CDR3 DNA reads TGTGCCAGCAGTTTAGAGCAGGGCCCCCGAGTGGGCAATGAGCAGTTCTTC.